The 12 T cell receptor beta chains given below trace back to one sample, sequenced in a study of blood T cell repertoires in COVID-19. The protocol was immunoSEQ multiplex PCR, while the TCRdb copy is restricted to in-frame clones and leaves out a portion. The sample holds about 98,000 clones, over 70% seen once. Sequencing used peripheral blood. Every receptor here comes from a woman of 80 years or more with acute or convalescent COVID-19.

The chain has TRBV4-3 and TRBJ1-5; D not certain. The CDR3 loop spans 16 amino acids. V was shortened by 0 bases and J by 0 bases, with 9 bases between the two germline ends. From germline, CDR1 is LGHNA and CDR2 YSLEER. The CDR3: CASSQDLANSNQPQHF. Here the CDR3 DNA reads TGCGCCAGCAGCCAAGATTTGGCCAATAGCAATCAGCCCCAGCATTTT.

This rearrangement joins TRBV19 to TRBJ1-1; possible D gene TRBD1, 6 bases. The germline V gene has CDR1 LNHDA and CDR2 SQIVND (reference sequence). V gave up 3 bases and J gave up 1 base, with 9 bases separating them. The CDR3 runs 14 residues. CDR3 nucleotides: TGTGCCAGTAGTATCCACAGGGCGAACACTGAAGCTTTCTTT. Its translation is CASSIHRANTEAFF.

The chain recombines TRBV30 with TRBJ1-2; 9 bases are a match to TRBD1. V dropped 7 bases and J dropped 6; count of bases not matched to a gene: 6. Germline V lookup: CDR1 GTSNPN, CDR2 SVGIG (reference sequence). The CDR3 is 12 residues long. In DNA form, the CDR3 reads TGTGCCTTGGACAGGGGAGGCGATGGCTACACCTTC. It encodes CALDRGGDGYTF.

This chain joins TRBV29-1 and TRBJ2-3; D is perhaps TRBD2 (7 bases). Germline loops: CDR1 SQVTM, CDR2 ANQGSEA. CDR3 length: 14 residues. V was shortened by 2 bases and J by 3 bases, with 12 bases between the two germline ends. The DNA for the CDR3 is TGCAGCGTTGAAAAGGGGGAGGGGACAGATACGCAGTATTTT. Its protein product is CSVEKGEGTDTQYF.

This chain links TRBV5-6 with TRBJ1-2; no definite D call. V lost 5 bases and J 7 bases, leaving 12 bases between the germline ends. Germline loops: CDR1 SGHDT, CDR2 YYEEEE. The CDR3 runs to 12 residues. CDR3 region: CASSLTGSGYTF. The CDR3 bases are TGTGCCAGCAGTTTGACGGGGTCTGGCTACACCTTC.

In nucleotides, the CDR3 is TGTGCCTGGGGACGGGACTTGAACACTGAAGCTTTCTTT. Amino acid sequence: CAWGRDLNTEAFF. J is TRBJ1-1 and V is TRBV30; D possibly corresponds to TRBD1 (5 bases). V was pared by 5 bases and J by 0 bases, with 10 bases between. There are 13 residues in the CDR3. The V gene's germline CDR1 is GTSNPN and CDR2 SVGIG (reference sequence).

This chain joins TRBV3-1 (or the pseudogene TRBV3-2) and TRBJ2-7; possible D gene TRBD2, 6 bases. Trimming took off 5 bases at V and 1 base at J, with 15 bases between the two ends. CDR1 is LGHDT, CDR2 YNNKEL, per germline (reference sequence). This CDR3 region has 15 residues. CDR3 in amino acids: CASSDPGAGSYEQYF. CDR3 bases: TGTGCCAGCAGCGACCCTGGGGCGGGGTCCTACGAGCAGTACTTC.

The chain joins TRBV2 to TRBJ1-2, with TRBD1 matching 11 bases. J was trimmed by 4 bases and V by 4 bases; bases with no gene match: 2. There are 14 residues in the CDR3. Germline V lookup: CDR1 SNHLY, CDR2 FYNNEI. The CDR3, as DNA: TGTGCCAGCAGTGCGGGACAGGGGGGCTATGGCTACACCTTC. Translating gives CASSAGQGGYGYTF.

This chain links TRBV7-7 with TRBJ2-2, with 8 bases fitting TRBD2. The CDR3 contains 15 residues. Trimming cost V 3 bases and J 7 bases; bases outside gene matches: 7. The V gene's germline CDR1 is SSHAT and CDR2 FNYEAQ (reference sequence). The CDR3 sequence: CASSFSAGGNGELFF. The CDR3 bases are TGTGCCAGCAGCTTCTCGGCGGGGGGAAACGGGGAGCTGTTTTTT.

The chain carries TRBV27 and TRBJ2-2; a possible D gene is TRBD2 (5 bases). Trimming shortened V by 4 bases and J by 6 bases, and 12 bases separated the two germline ends. CDR1 is MNHEY, CDR2 SMNVEV, per germline (reference sequence). This CDR3 is 14 amino acids long. The CDR3 sequence is CASSSAGRPGELFF. The CDR3 DNA reads as TGTGCCAGCAGTTCGGCGGGTCGACCCGGGGAGCTGTTTTTT.

The chain joins TRBV5-1 to TRBJ2-7, with 7 bases that match TRBD1. This CDR3 is 15 amino acids long. J lost 1 base, V lost 0 bases, and 4 bases had no gene match. CDR1 SGHRS and CDR2 YFSETQ come from the germline V gene. The CDR3 sequence is CASSLAETGSYEQYF. In DNA form, the CDR3 reads TGCGCCAGCAGCTTGGCTGAGACAGGGTCCTACGAGCAGTACTTC.

This rearrangement joins TRBV27 to TRBJ1-1; maybe TRBD1 (5 bases). Germline V gene sequence: CDR1 MNHEY, CDR2 SMNVEV (reference sequence). The CDR3 consists of 16 residues. With 4 bases removed from V and 4 bases from J, the gap between germline ends came to 19 bases. The CDR3 loop reads CASSSLERGEGTEAFF. The CDR3 DNA reads as TGTGCCAGCAGTTCCCTCGAGCGGGGGGAGGGCACTGAAGCTTTCTTT.